This T cell receptor beta chain was captured by sequencing in a study of naive and memory T cell subsets. General study results and limits: No ground truth validated the naive and memory repertoire findings.

Two oligonucleotides, mixed equimolar, formed the beta constant-region primer covering TRBC1 and TRBC2. Four rounds of PCR amplified the ligated cDNA using nested alpha and beta constant-region primers plus SP2. MiXCR, applied by TCRdb to the UMI-ligation and nested PCR reads, yields one record per CDR3 protein. This sample carries about 120,000 distinct CDR3 sequences, 35% to 40% of them seen once, and the ten largest clones take 0.75% to 1%. CDR1 is ENHRY and CDR2 is SYGVKD in the germline V gene. There are 15 residues in the CDR3. Trimming removed 2 bases at V and 2 bases at J, with 12 bases between. Turning to this clonotype: What it binds is not known.

The specimen was central memory CD4+ T cells from blood. The chain uses TRBV10-3 and TRBJ1-1; D might be TRBD1 (5 bases). The sequence came from a human donor in good health. CDR3 in DNA: TGTGCCATCAGTGAGGTGGGGGGGGTAAACACTGAAGCTTTCTTT. Protein product: CAISEVGGVNTEAFF.